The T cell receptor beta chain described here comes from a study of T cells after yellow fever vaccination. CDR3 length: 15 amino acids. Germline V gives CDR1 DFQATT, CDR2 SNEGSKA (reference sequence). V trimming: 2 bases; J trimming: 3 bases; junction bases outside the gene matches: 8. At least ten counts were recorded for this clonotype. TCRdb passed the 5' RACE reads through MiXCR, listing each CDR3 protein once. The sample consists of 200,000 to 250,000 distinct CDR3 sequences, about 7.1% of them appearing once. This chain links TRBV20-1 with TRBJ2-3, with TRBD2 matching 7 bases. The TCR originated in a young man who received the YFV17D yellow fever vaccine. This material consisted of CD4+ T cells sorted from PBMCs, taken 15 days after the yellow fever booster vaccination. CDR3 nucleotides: TGCAGTGCTAGAACACCGGGACTATCAACAGATACGCAGTATTTT. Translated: CSARTPGLSTDTQYF.